The clone carrying this T cell receptor (beta chain) is a singleton in its sample. Its antigen is not known. The table came from immunoSEQ multiplex PCR; TCRdb's copy has only in-frame clones and leaves some out. Of 180,000 or so clones in the sample, approximately 90% were seen once. This entry comes from a study of T cell responses to AZD1222 COVID-19 vaccine. Study results and limitations: Spike-specific TCR repertoires showed rising breadth and depth after two AZD1222 doses.

The ends lost 3 bases at V and 5 bases at J; junction bases unmatched: 9. The CDR3 is 15 amino acids. Germline V gene sequence: CDR1 KGHSH, CDR2 LQKENI. The chain joins TRBV18 to TRBJ1-1, with 7 bases lining up with TRBD1. The sample consisted of peripheral blood, taken 28 days after the second dose of the MenACWY control vaccine. The clonotype was recovered from an adult who received the MenACWY meningococcal vaccine as a control. CDR3 loop: CASSPEQGSWTEAFF. The CDR3 DNA reads TGTGCCAGCTCACCGGAACAGGGGTCTTGGACTGAAGCTTTCTTT.